This TCR beta chain was profiled in a study of shared clonotypes between healthy human individuals. The repertoire was sequenced with immunoSEQ multiplex PCR; TCRdb's copy has only in-frame clones and lacks some. Among 2 million to 2.5 million clones listed, approximately 90% were seen once. Germline CDR1 and CDR2: DFQATT and SNEGSKA (reference sequence). CDR3 length: 11 residues. The ends were cut back, 4 bases at V and 4 bases at J, with 6 bases in the middle. The sample was naive CD4+ T cells from PBMCs. Subset given: CD45RA+ positively selected. This clonotype originated in a man between 18 and 35 years old in good health. Some clones in this sample may be carry-over from other donors' samples. V usage is TRBV20-1 and J usage is TRBJ2-3; D remains ambiguous. The CDR3: CSATTADTQYF. The CDR3 nucleotides are TGCAGTGCTACGACTGCAGATACGCAGTATTTT.